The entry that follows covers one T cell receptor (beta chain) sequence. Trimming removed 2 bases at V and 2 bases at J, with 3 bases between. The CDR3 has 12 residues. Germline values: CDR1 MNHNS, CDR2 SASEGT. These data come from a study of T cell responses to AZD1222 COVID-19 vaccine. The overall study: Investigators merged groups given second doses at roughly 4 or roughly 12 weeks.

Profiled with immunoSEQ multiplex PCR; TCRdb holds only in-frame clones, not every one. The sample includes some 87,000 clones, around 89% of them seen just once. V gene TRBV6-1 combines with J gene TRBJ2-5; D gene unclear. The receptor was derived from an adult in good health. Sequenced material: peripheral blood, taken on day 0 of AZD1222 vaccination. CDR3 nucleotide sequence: TGTGCCAGCAGTGAAATACAAGAGACCCAGTACTTC. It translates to CASSEIQETQYF.